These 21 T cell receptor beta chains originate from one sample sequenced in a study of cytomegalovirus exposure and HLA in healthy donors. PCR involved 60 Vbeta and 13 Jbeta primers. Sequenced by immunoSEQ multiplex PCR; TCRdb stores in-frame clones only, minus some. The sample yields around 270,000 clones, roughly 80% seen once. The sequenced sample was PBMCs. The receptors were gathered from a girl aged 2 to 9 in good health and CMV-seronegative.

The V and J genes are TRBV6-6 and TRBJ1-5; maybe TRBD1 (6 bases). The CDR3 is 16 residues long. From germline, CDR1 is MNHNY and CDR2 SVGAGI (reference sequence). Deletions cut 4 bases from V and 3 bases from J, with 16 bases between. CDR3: CASSFPRGEVNQPQHF. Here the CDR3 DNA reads TGTGCCAGCAGTTTCCCCAGGGGTGAGGTCAATCAGCCCCAGCATTTT.

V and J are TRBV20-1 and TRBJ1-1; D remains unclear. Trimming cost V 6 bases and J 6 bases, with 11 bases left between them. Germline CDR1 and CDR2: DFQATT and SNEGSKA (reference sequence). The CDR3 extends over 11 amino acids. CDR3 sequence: CSADWGSEAFF. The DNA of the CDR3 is TGCAGTGCGGACTGGGGATCTGAAGCTTTCTTT.

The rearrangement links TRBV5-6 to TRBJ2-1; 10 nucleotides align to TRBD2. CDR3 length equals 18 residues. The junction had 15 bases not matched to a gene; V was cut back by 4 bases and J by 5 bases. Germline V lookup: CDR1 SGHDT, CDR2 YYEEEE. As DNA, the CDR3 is TGTGCCAGCAGCCAACCCCTGAGCGGGAGGGCCCACCACAATGAGCAGTTCTTC. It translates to CASSQPLSGRAHHNEQFF.

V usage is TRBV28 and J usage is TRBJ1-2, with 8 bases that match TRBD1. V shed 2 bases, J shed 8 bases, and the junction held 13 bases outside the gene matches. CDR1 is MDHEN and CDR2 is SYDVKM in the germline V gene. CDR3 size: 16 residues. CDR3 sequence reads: CASSLLSYQGAGGYTF. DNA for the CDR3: TGTGCCAGCAGTTTACTGTCTTATCAGGGGGCGGGGGGCTACACCTTC.

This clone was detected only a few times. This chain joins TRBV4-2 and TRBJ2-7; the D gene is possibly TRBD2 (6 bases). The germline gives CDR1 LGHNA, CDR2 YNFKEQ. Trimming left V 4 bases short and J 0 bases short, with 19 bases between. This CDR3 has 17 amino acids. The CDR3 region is CASSPPVGTQSSYEQYF. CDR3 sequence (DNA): TGTGCCAGCAGCCCGCCGGTCGGGACTCAGAGCTCCTACGAGCAGTACTTC.

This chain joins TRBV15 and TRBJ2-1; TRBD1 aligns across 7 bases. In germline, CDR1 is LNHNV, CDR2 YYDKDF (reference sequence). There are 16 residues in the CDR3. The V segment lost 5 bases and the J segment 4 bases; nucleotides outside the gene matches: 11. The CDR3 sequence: CATSRPGTESYNEQFF. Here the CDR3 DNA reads TGTGCCACCAGCCGCCCCGGGACAGAGTCATACAATGAGCAGTTCTTC.

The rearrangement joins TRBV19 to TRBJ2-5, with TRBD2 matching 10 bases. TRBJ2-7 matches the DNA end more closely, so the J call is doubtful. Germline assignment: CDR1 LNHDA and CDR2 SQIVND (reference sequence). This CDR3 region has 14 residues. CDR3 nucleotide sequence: TGTGCCAGTAGTATGGGACTAGCGTTTTACGAGCAGTACTTC. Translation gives CASSMGLAFYEQYF.

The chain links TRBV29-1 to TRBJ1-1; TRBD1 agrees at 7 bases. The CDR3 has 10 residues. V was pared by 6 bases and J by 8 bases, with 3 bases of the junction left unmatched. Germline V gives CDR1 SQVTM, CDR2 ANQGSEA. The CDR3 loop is CSVGTVEAFF. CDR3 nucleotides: TGCAGCGTGGGGACAGTGGAAGCTTTCTTT.

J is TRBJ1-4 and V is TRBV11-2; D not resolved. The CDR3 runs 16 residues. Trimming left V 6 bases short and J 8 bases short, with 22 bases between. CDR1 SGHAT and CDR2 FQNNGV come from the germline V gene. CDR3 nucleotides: TGTGCCAGCAGACGGATACCCGGTCCCCGAGGGGAAAAACTGTTTTTT. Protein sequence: CASRRIPGPRGEKLFF.

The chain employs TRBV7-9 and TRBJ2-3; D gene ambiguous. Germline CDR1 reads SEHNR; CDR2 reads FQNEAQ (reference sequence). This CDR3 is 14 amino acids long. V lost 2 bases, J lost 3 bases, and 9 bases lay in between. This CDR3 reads CASSLIADTDTQYF. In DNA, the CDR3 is TGTGCCAGCAGCTTAATTGCGGATACAGATACGCAGTATTTT.

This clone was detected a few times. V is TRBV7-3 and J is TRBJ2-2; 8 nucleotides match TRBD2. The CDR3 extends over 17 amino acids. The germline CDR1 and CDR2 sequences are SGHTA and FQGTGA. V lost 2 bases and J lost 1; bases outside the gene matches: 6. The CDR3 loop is CASSLRGLAGNTGELFF. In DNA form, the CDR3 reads TGTGCCAGCAGCTTACGGGGTCTAGCGGGGAACACCGGGGAGCTGTTTTTT. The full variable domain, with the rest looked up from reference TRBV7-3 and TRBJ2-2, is GAGVSQTPSNKVTEKGKYVELRCDPISGHTALYWYRQSLGQGPEFLIYFQGTGAADDSGLPNDRFFAVRPEGSVSTLKIQRTERGDSAVYLCASSLRGLAGNTGELFFGEGSRLTVL.

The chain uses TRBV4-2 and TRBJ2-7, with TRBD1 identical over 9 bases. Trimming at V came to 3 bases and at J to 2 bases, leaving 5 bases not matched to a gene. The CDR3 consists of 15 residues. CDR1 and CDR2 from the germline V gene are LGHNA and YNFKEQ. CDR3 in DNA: TGTGCCAGCAGCCATGAGACAGGGGGTACCTACGAGCAGTACTTC. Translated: CASSHETGGTYEQYF.

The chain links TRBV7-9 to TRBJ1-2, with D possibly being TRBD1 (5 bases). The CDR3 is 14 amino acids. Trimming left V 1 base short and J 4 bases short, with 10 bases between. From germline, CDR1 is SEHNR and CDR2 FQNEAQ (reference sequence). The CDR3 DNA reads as TGTGCCAGCAGCTTAGGGGGGGAACCCTATGGCTACACCTTC. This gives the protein CASSLGGEPYGYTF.

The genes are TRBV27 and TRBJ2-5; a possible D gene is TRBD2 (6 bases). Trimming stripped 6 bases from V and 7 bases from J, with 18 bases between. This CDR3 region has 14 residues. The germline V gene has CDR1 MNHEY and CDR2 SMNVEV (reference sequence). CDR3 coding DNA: TGTGCCAGCAGGGGGGAGGTAGGGACCTGGACCCAGTACTTC. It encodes CASRGEVGTWTQYF.

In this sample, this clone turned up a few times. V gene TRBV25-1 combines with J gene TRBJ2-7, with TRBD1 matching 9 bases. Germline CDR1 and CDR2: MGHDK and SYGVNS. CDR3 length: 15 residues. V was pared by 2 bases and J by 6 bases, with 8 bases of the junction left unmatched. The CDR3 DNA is TGTGCCAGCAGTGAACAAAGGACAGGGGTAGGCGAGCAGTACTTC. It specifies CASSEQRTGVGEQYF.

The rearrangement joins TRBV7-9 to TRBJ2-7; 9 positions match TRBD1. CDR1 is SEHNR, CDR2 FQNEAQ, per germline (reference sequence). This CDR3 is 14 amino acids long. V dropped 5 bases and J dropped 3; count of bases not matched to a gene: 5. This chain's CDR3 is CASSKRDRVYEQYF. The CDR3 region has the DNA TGTGCCAGCAGCAAACGGGACAGGGTCTACGAGCAGTACTTC.

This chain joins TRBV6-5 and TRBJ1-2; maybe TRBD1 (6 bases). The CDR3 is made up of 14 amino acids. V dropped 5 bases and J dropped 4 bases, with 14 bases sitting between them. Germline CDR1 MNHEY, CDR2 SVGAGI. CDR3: CASSEMRTVYGYTF. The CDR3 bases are TGTGCCAGCAGTGAAATGAGGACAGTCTATGGCTACACCTTC.

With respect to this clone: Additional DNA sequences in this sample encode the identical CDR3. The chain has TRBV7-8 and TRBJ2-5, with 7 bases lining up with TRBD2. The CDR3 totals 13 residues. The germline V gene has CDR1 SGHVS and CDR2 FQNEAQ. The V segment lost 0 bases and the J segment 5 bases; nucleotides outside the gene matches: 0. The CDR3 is CASSLAGGETQYF. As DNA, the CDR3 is TGTGCCAGCAGCTTAGCGGGGGGGGAGACCCAGTACTTC. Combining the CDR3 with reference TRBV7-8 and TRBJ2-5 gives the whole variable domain GAGVSQSPRYKVAKRGQDVALRCDPISGHVSLFWYQQALGQGPEFLTYFQNEAQLDKSGLPSDRFFAERPEGSVSTLKIQRTQQEDSAVYLCASSLAGGETQYFGPGTRLLVL.

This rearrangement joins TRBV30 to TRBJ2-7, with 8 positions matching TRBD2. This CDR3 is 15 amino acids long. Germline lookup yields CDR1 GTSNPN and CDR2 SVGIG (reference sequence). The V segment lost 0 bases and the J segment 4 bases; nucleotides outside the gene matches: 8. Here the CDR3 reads CAWSVGRGGLYEQYF. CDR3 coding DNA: TGTGCCTGGAGTGTAGGGCGCGGGGGGTTATACGAGCAGTACTTC.

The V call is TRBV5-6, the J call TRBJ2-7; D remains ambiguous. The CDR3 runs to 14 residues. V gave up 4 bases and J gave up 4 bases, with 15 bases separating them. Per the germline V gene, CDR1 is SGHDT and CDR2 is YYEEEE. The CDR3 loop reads CASSTTFGIYEQYF. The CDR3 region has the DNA TGTGCCAGCAGCACTACTTTCGGTATTTACGAGCAGTACTTC.

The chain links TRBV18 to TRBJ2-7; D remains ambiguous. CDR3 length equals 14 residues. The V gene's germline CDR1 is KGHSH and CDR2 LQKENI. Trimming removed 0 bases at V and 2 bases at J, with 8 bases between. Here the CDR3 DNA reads TGTGCCAGCTCACCACCGATAGGAGCCTACGAGCAGTACTTC. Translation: CASSPPIGAYEQYF.